The next 25 T cell receptor beta chains were all read from a single sample in a study of blood T cell repertoires in COVID-19. Libraries were prepared by immunoSEQ multiplex PCR; TCRdb keeps only in-frame clonotypes and omits some of them. The table lists 200,000 to 250,000 clones, about 86% of them singletons. The material sequenced was peripheral blood. These receptors were taken from a woman in her 30s who had recovered from COVID-19.

This clone was detected only once. This chain uses TRBV19 with TRBJ1-4; 9 bases agree with TRBD1. Germline CDR1 reads LNHDA; CDR2 reads SQIVND (reference sequence). This CDR3 is 15 amino acids long. With 3 bases clipped from V and 5 bases from J, the junction kept 4 bases outside the gene matches. In DNA form, the CDR3 reads TGTGCCAGTAGTATCGGGACAGGGTTCAATGAAAAACTGTTTTTT. It yields the protein CASSIGTGFNEKLFF.

The rearrangement joins TRBV9 to TRBJ2-6; tentative D call: TRBD2 (7 bases). This CDR3 has 13 residues. Germline loops: CDR1 SGDLS, CDR2 YYNGEE. As DNA, the CDR3 is TGTGCATCGGGGGGCGCCGGGGCCAACGTCCTGACTTTC. Residues: CASGGAGANVLTF.

This chain connects TRBV7-9 to TRBJ2-3, with D tentatively TRBD1 (5 bases). Germline CDR1 SEHNR, CDR2 FQNEAQ (reference sequence). The V end lost 1 base, the J end lost 1 base, and 12 bases lay between the germline ends. The CDR3 extends over 16 amino acids. The CDR3 region is CASSLDRPGRTDTQYF. In DNA, the CDR3 is TGTGCCAGCAGCTTAGATAGGCCAGGGCGCACAGATACGCAGTATTTT.

The V call is TRBV10-3, the J call TRBJ1-1; 8 bases line up with TRBD1. Germline lookup yields CDR1 ENHRY and CDR2 SYGVKD. Trimming cost V 7 bases and J 4 bases; bases outside gene matches: 8. This CDR3 comprises 14 residues. The CDR3 DNA is TGTGCCATCATCAATGACAGGGGCGGCACTGAAGCTTTCTTT. It encodes CAIINDRGGTEAFF.

Here the CDR3 DNA reads TGTGCCAGCAGCCAAATCTTTGGGACAGGGGTCACTGAAGCTTTCTTT. This codes for CASSQIFGTGVTEAFF. The chain couples TRBV7-9 to TRBJ1-1; 10 nucleotides match TRBD1. This CDR3 is built from 16 residues. V shed 5 bases and J 4 bases; nucleotides not matched to a gene: 10. Per the germline V gene, CDR1 is SEHNR and CDR2 is FQNEAQ (reference sequence).

The V gene is TRBV7-6, the J gene TRBJ2-7, with D possibly TRBD2 on 5 matching bases. The germline V gene has CDR1 SGHVS and CDR2 FNYEAQ. The V end lost 3 bases, the J end lost 7 bases, and 13 bases lay between the germline ends. The CDR3 is 13 amino acids. CDR3 sequence: CASSFSPLAEQYF. In DNA form, the CDR3 reads TGTGCCAGCAGCTTTTCTCCCCTAGCAGAGCAGTACTTC.

This clone was observed a handful of times. CDR3 nucleotides: TGTGCCAGCAGTGAAGATGGGCTCACTGAAGCTTTCTTT. Translation gives CASSEDGLTEAFF. This chain links TRBV2 with TRBJ1-1; no firm D call. The CDR3 contains 13 residues. The germline CDR1 and CDR2 sequences are SNHLY and FYNNEI. Trimming cost V 1 base and J 4 bases, with 7 bases left between them.

This sequence joins TRBV4-3 and TRBJ1-2; no clear D. CDR3 length: 16 residues. The germline V gene has CDR1 LGHNA and CDR2 YSLEER. Trimming left V 2 bases short and J 3 bases short, with 16 bases between. The CDR3 DNA is TGCGCCAGCAGCCAATGGCATAGTAGCGAGGACTATGGCTACACCTTC. As protein: CASSQWHSSEDYGYTF.

This rearrangement joins TRBV5-5 to TRBJ2-1, with 8 bases fitting TRBD2. CDR3 length: 17 residues. The trim removed 4 bases at V and 4 bases at J, leaving 13 bases unmatched. Germline V CDR1 and CDR2: SGHKS, YYEKEE (reference sequence). CDR3 DNA sequence: TGTGCCAGCAGCGTCGGGGTAGCGGGGCATTTTTACAATGAGCAGTTCTTC. Its protein product is CASSVGVAGHFYNEQFF.

The chain carries TRBV20-1 and TRBJ1-4; maybe TRBD1 (5 bases). Trimming removed 8 bases from V and 6 bases from J, with 10 bases in between. Germline CDR1 and CDR2: DFQATT and SNEGSKA (reference sequence). The CDR3 length is 11 residues. CDR3 loop: CSWQGDEKLFF. CDR3 DNA: TGCAGTTGGCAGGGTGATGAAAAACTGTTTTTT.

The V gene is TRBV9, the J gene TRBJ1-2, with D perhaps TRBD1 (6 bases). The V gene's germline CDR1 is SGDLS and CDR2 YYNGEE. V shed 0 bases and J shed 4 bases, with 13 bases lying between them. The CDR3 is 15 amino acids. The CDR3 sequence: CASSVGGGQFYGYTF. The CDR3 bases are TGTGCCAGCAGCGTAGGGGGGGGCCAGTTCTATGGCTACACCTTC.

The rearrangement links TRBV5-1 to TRBJ1-2, with 7 bases lining up with TRBD1. The CDR3 is made up of 14 amino acids. Trimming removed 1 base from V and 8 bases from J; junction bases left unmatched: 8. From germline, CDR1 is SGHRS and CDR2 YFSETQ. The CDR3 sequence is CASSLSTGEFGYTF. Written as DNA, the CDR3 is TGCGCCAGCAGCTTGTCTACAGGGGAATTCGGCTACACCTTC. Using reference TRBV5-1 and TRBJ1-2 for the parts outside the CDR3, the full variable domain is KAGVTQTPRYLIKTRGQQVTLSCSPISGHRSVSWYQQTPGQGLQFLFEYFSETQRNKGNFPGRFSGRQFSNSRSEMNVSTLELGDSALYLCASSLSTGEFGYTFGSGTRLTVV.

The rearrangement uses TRBV2 and TRBJ1-1, with D maybe TRBD1 (6 bases). Between the trimmed V and J ends, which lost 4 bases and 4 bases, there was a span of 10 bases. This CDR3 has 13 residues. Germline CDR1 reads SNHLY; CDR2 reads FYNNEI. The CDR3 DNA reads TGTGCCAGCAGTGGGGGGGGCGGCACTGAAGCTTTCTTT. Its translation is CASSGGGGTEAFF.

The V gene is TRBV9, the J gene TRBJ1-2; 11 positions agree with TRBD1. CDR1 SGDLS and CDR2 YYNGEE come from the germline V gene. This CDR3 comprises 15 residues. Trimming cost V 2 bases and J 5 bases; bases outside gene matches: 5. CDR3 nucleotides: TGTGCCAGCAGCGTCGCCGGGACAGGGGGTTATGGCTACACCTTC. It codes for CASSVAGTGGYGYTF.

This clone was observed a single time. This same CDR3 is encoded by further DNA sequences in the sample. The rearrangement links TRBV11-2 to TRBJ1-2, with D unresolved. Germline CDR1 reads SGHAT; CDR2 reads FQNNGV. The CDR3 is 13 amino acids. V was clipped by 1 base and J by 2 bases, with 5 bases between them. CDR3 loop: CASSLGRNYGYTF. The CDR3 DNA follows: TGTGCCAGCAGCTTAGGCAGGAACTATGGCTACACCTTC.

This sequence joins TRBV3-1 (or the pseudogene TRBV3-2) and TRBJ2-7, with a weak D call TRBD1 (7 bases). The germline V gene encodes CDR1 LGHDT and CDR2 YNNKEL (reference sequence). The germline V and J ends were trimmed by 0 bases and 7 bases, with 13 bases remaining between them. This CDR3 is 14 amino acids long. The CDR3 protein is CASSQEEGAFEQYF. Here the CDR3 DNA reads TGTGCCAGCAGCCAAGAGGAGGGGGCATTTGAGCAGTACTTC.

V is TRBV4-2 and J is TRBJ1-4; TRBD1 is a possible D gene (5 bases). The CDR3 extends over 14 amino acids. The germline CDR1 and CDR2 sequences are LGHNA and YNFKEQ. Deletions cut 4 bases from V and 10 bases from J, with 16 bases between. CDR3 sequence: CASSPKDISGKLFF. CDR3 sequence (DNA): TGTGCCAGCAGCCCGAAGGACATTTCTGGAAAACTGTTTTTT.

The chain joins TRBV2 to TRBJ1-1; D not certain. The CDR3 runs 15 residues. Trimming shortened V by 2 bases and J by 10 bases, and 20 bases separated the two germline ends. The V gene's germline CDR1 is SNHLY and CDR2 FYNNEI. The CDR3 loop reads CASSEQWLGDWRAFF. CDR3 nucleotide sequence: TGTGCCAGCAGTGAACAGTGGCTAGGTGATTGGCGAGCTTTCTTT.

V is TRBV9 and J is TRBJ2-3, with D possibly TRBD1 on 5 matching bases. Germline-derived CDR1 and CDR2 are SGDLS and YYNGEE. CDR3 size: 15 residues. Trimming removed 1 base at V and 2 bases at J, with 11 bases between. CDR3 bases: TGTGCCAGCAGCGTACAGGGTCACCCCACAGATACGCAGTATTTT. This translates into CASSVQGHPTDTQYF.

This chain uses TRBV3-1 (or the pseudogene TRBV3-2) with TRBJ1-3; D gene unclear. The germline V and J ends were trimmed by 2 bases and 0 bases, with 8 bases remaining between them. The CDR3 contains 15 residues. Germline V gene sequence: CDR1 LGHDT, CDR2 YNNKEL (reference sequence). The CDR3, as DNA: TGTGCCAGCAGCCAATGGTCTACCTCTGGAAACACCATATATTTT. This gives the protein CASSQWSTSGNTIYF.

The V gene is TRBV2, the J gene TRBJ1-3; the D gene is possibly TRBD1 (5 bases). Germline-derived CDR1 and CDR2 are SNHLY and FYNNEI. V was shortened by 2 bases and J by 0 bases, with 11 bases between the two germline ends. CDR3 length equals 16 residues. The CDR3 loop is CASSEFQGNSGNTIYF. As DNA, the CDR3 is TGTGCCAGCAGTGAATTTCAGGGTAACTCTGGAAACACCATATATTTT.

This chain uses TRBV2 with TRBJ1-2, with D unclear. Germline CDR1 SNHLY, CDR2 FYNNEI. V lost 2 bases and J 8 bases, leaving 21 bases between the germline ends. The CDR3 is 16 amino acids. CDR3 sequence reads: CASSEFFTDLSKGYTF. The CDR3 nucleotides read TGTGCCAGCAGTGAATTCTTTACAGATCTCTCCAAAGGCTACACCTTC.

This chain uses TRBV3-1 (or the pseudogene TRBV3-2) with TRBJ1-5; D remains unclear. Looked up from germline, CDR1 is LGHDT and CDR2 is YNNKEL (reference sequence). Trimming took 1 base from V and 1 from J, leaving 8 bases between them. This CDR3 contains 15 residues. The CDR3 sequence is CASSQGPGSNQPQHF. The CDR3 bases are TGTGCCAGCAGCCAAGGACCGGGAAGCAATCAGCCCCAGCATTTT.

This clone appeared a single time. The chain combines TRBV6-4 with TRBJ2-1, with 9 positions matching TRBD2. The CDR3 consists of 15 residues. Trimming at V came to 5 bases and at J to 9 bases, leaving 11 bases not matched to a gene. The germline CDR1 and CDR2 sequences are MRHNA and SNTAGT. The CDR3 nucleotides are TGTGCCAGCAGTCCCTCAGGCGGGGGGGCCGCTGAGCAGTTCTTC. Translating gives CASSPSGGGAAEQFF.

The V and J genes are TRBV5-1 and TRBJ1-6; 9 nucleotides line up with TRBD1. CDR1 SGHRS and CDR2 YFSETQ come from the germline V gene. The CDR3 consists of 15 residues. Trimming cost V 4 bases and J 7 bases; bases outside gene matches: 6. CDR3 amino acids: CASSDQTGGNSPLHF. CDR3 in DNA: TGCGCCAGCAGCGATCAGACAGGGGGGAATTCACCCCTCCACTTT.